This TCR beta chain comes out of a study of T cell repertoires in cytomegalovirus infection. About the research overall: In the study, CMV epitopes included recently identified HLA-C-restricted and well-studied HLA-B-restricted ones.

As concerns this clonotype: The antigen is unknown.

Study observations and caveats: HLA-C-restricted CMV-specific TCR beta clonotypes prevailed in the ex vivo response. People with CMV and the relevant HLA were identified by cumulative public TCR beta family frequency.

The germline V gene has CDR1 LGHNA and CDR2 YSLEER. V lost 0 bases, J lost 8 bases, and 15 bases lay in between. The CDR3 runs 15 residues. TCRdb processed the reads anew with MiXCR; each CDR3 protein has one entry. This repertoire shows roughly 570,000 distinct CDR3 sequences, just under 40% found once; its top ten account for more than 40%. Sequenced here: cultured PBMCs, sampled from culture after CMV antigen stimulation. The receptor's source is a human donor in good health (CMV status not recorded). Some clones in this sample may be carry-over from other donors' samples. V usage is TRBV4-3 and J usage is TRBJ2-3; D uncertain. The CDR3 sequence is CASSQEQWNVGTQYF. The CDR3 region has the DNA TGCGCCAGCAGCCAAGAACAGTGGAACGTAGGTACGCAGTATTTT.